These 5 T cell receptor beta chains share one sample of origin, sequenced in a study of T cells after yellow fever vaccination. TCRdb independently ran MiXCR on the 5' RACE reads; one entry per CDR3 protein. The sample comprises roughly 180,000 distinct CDR3 sequences, roughly 6.2% of which are singletons, and less than 3% rests with the top ten. The sample was CD4+ T cells sorted from PBMCs, taken on the day of the first yellow fever vaccination. The origin of the receptors is a man aged 18 to 29 who received the YFV17D yellow fever vaccine.

This clonotype was seen ten or more times. The chain is built from TRBV7-2 and TRBJ2-7; 8 nucleotides align to TRBD2. From germline, CDR1 is SGHTA and CDR2 FQGNSA. The CDR3 length is 15 residues. V was pared by 2 bases and J by 2 bases, with 5 bases of the junction left unmatched. The CDR3 region is CASSLSGLATYEQYF. As DNA, the CDR3 is TGTGCCAGCAGCTTAAGTGGACTAGCAACCTACGAGCAGTACTTC.

The table lists this clonotype with many counts. Here the CDR3 DNA reads TGCAGTGCGAACTCTGGAAACACCATATATTTT. Protein product: CSANSGNTIYF. The J gene is TRBJ1-3, the V gene TRBV20-1; D ambiguous. The CDR3 has 11 residues. The germline V gene encodes CDR1 DFQATT and CDR2 SNEGSKA (reference sequence). Trimming left V 6 bases short and J 0 bases short, with 3 bases between.

This clonotype was seen more than once but under ten times. The J gene is TRBJ2-1, the V gene TRBV6-1; 8 nucleotides align to TRBD2. Germline lookup yields CDR1 MNHNS and CDR2 SASEGT. V shed 7 bases, J shed 4 bases, and the junction held 12 bases outside the gene matches. The CDR3 covers 16 residues. The CDR3, as DNA: TGTGCCAGCATCCCGGGGCAGTTAGCGGGGTACAATGAGCAGTTCTTC. Protein product: CASIPGQLAGYNEQFF.

At least ten counts were recorded for this clonotype. J is TRBJ2-2 and V is TRBV10-3, with unresolved D. V lost 4 bases and J lost 5, with 5 bases in between. CDR1 is ENHRY, CDR2 SYGVKD, per germline. The CDR3 covers 12 residues. CDR3 region: CAISGRTGELFF. Here the CDR3 DNA reads TGTGCCATCAGTGGTCGGACCGGGGAGCTGTTTTTT.

Only a few counts were recorded for this clonotype. The V call is TRBV7-2, the J call TRBJ2-7, with D possibly matching TRBD1 (6 bases). The CDR3 loop spans 14 amino acids. Germline V gene lookup returns CDR1 SGHTA and CDR2 FQGNSA. Trimming shortened V by 3 bases and J by 2 bases, and 11 bases separated the two germline ends. The CDR3 DNA sequence: TGTGCCAGCAGCTTCGGGACATCGACCTACGAGCAGTACTTC. This translates into CASSFGTSTYEQYF.